This TCR beta chain is from a study of Graves' ophthalmopathy and Graves' hyperthyroidism. Ophthalmopathy-affected donors exhibited moderate-to-severe activity, CAS ≥3, NOSPECS ≥4, and duration under 3 months. The germline gives CDR1 SQVTM, CDR2 ANQGSEA. CDR3 length: 13 residues. The J segment lost 5 bases and the V segment lost 7 bases, leaving 7 bases of the junction unmatched. The TCR beta CDR3 regions underwent amplification from RNA transcripts. HTBI-primed RT-PCR formed the first round, and a multiplex PCR formed the second. TCRdb ran MiXCR on the multiplex PCR reads and lists one entry per CDR3 protein. Among hundreds of thousands of distinct CDR3 sequences, about 47% were seen once, and the ten largest hold about half.

The TCR sequence derives from an adult man with Graves' ophthalmopathy. Sequencing used peripheral blood. The chain carries TRBV29-1 and TRBJ2-5; TRBD2 matches 10 bases. This CDR3 reads CSETSGTWETQYF. The CDR3 nucleotides read TGCAGCGAAACTAGCGGGACTTGGGAGACCCAGTACTTC.